The 18 T cell receptor beta chains listed next were all sequenced from one sample in a study of identical twins. TCRdb independently ran MiXCR on the 5' RACE reads; one entry per CDR3 protein. The sample consists of 1.5 million to 2 million distinct CDR3 sequences, about 30% of them appearing once. Sequenced sample: cord blood. Receptors originate from a newborn girl in good health.

The chain recombines TRBV20-1 with TRBJ2-7; D is perhaps TRBD2 (7 bases). The V gene's germline CDR1 is DFQATT and CDR2 SNEGSKA (reference sequence). V shed 0 bases and J shed 4 bases, with 13 bases lying between them. The CDR3 covers 14 residues. The CDR3 DNA sequence: TGCAGTGCTAGAGATGCGGGGGCGCGGTACGAGCAGTACTTC. Protein: CSARDAGARYEQYF.

This clonotype was observed a few times. The chain has TRBV6-4 and TRBJ2-3; TRBD2 matches at 8 bases. This CDR3 spans 15 amino acids. V was pared by 5 bases and J by 0 bases, with 4 bases of the junction left unmatched. CDR1 is MRHNA, CDR2 SNTAGT, per germline. CDR3 in DNA: TGTGCCAGCAGTCCCGGGGGGGCCAGCACAGATACGCAGTATTTT. Protein sequence: CASSPGGASTDTQYF.

This clonotype was observed a few times. This chain uses TRBV4-2 with TRBJ2-1, with 11 bases lining up with TRBD2. This CDR3 has 14 residues. Unmatched junction bases numbered 5, after V lost 11 bases and J lost 2 bases. Germline V gives CDR1 LGHNA, CDR2 YNFKEQ. The chain's CDR3 is CAFSGGATYNEQFF. The CDR3 DNA follows: TGTGCCTTTAGCGGGGGGGCCACCTACAATGAGCAGTTCTTC.

V gene TRBV20-1 combines with J gene TRBJ1-2; the D is unclear. Germline V gene sequence: CDR1 DFQATT, CDR2 SNEGSKA (reference sequence). Trimming left V 0 bases short and J 6 bases short, with 8 bases between. The CDR3 is made up of 12 amino acids. The CDR3 region is CSARDGTDGYTF. The CDR3 nucleotides read TGCAGTGCTAGAGATGGTACAGATGGCTACACCTTC.

The J gene is TRBJ2-3, the V gene TRBV20-1, with 7 nucleotides matching TRBD2. Trimming removed 1 base from V and 3 bases from J; junction bases left unmatched: 7. Germline loops: CDR1 DFQATT, CDR2 SNEGSKA (reference sequence). The CDR3 is 15 residues long. CDR3 loop: CSARVWGGITDTQYF. The CDR3, as DNA: TGCAGTGCTAGAGTGTGGGGGGGAATAACAGATACGCAGTATTTT.

The chain has TRBV28 and TRBJ2-2; D call uncertain. V lost 4 bases, J lost 7 bases, and 10 bases lay in between. The germline CDR1 and CDR2 sequences are MDHEN and SYDVKM. The CDR3 sequence is 13 residues long. The CDR3 bases are TGTGCCAGCAGTTCCGACATCTTCGGGGAGCTGTTTTTT. Translating it yields CASSSDIFGELFF.

This clonotype has only a few counts. The chain is built from TRBV5-6 and TRBJ2-4; tentatively, D is TRBD1 (6 bases). CDR1 is SGHDT and CDR2 is YYEEEE in the germline V gene. The CDR3 has 16 residues. V gave up 3 bases and J gave up 7 bases, with 20 bases separating them. CDR3 protein: CASSWAPGTILNIQYF. The CDR3 DNA reads TGTGCCAGCAGCTGGGCCCCCGGGACAATCTTGAACATTCAGTACTTC.

Concerning this clonotype itself: Given a much more abundant clone one base away, this may be a read error. The genes are TRBV28 and TRBJ2-1; D uncertain. The J call may be wrong; the DNA end is better matched by TRBJ2-7. The V gene's germline CDR1 is MDHEN and CDR2 SYDVKM. This CDR3 has 16 amino acids. CDR3 in amino acids: CASSLWGKASYNEQYF. The CDR3 nucleotides are TGTGCCAGCAGTTTATGGGGTAAGGCTTCCTACAATGAGCAGTACTTC.

This clonotype was counted a few times. The chain employs TRBV20-1 and TRBJ2-7; 11 bases fit TRBD1. The J call may be faulty, since TRBJ2-5 better matches the DNA end. From germline, CDR1 is DFQATT and CDR2 SNEGSKA (reference sequence). This CDR3 spans 14 amino acids. As DNA, the CDR3 is TGCAGTGCTAGGAAGGACAGGGGGCGGAAGACCCAGTACTTC. This encodes CSARKDRGRKTQYF.

The chain recombines TRBV7-2 with TRBJ1-4, with 9 nucleotides matching TRBD1. This CDR3 is built from 17 residues. From germline, CDR1 is SGHTA and CDR2 FQGNSA. With V trimmed by 5 bases and J by 5 bases, 12 bases remained unmatched. The CDR3 loop is CASSQRLLTGGNEKLFF. In nucleotides, the CDR3 is TGTGCCAGCAGCCAACGACTCCTGACAGGGGGGAATGAAAAACTGTTTTTT.

This clonotype was seen at least ten times. This rearrangement joins TRBV5-1 to TRBJ2-7; D gene ambiguous. V lost 5 bases and J 3 bases, leaving 12 bases between the germline ends. This CDR3 is 13 amino acids long. The germline V gene encodes CDR1 SGHRS and CDR2 YFSETQ. In nucleotides, the CDR3 is TGCGCCAGCAGTCGCGGCTCTCGCTACGAGCAGTACTTC. It translates to CASSRGSRYEQYF.

This clonotype was recorded a few times. The rearrangement links TRBV2 to TRBJ2-1; 8 bases map to TRBD2. CDR1 is SNHLY, CDR2 FYNNEI, per germline. The CDR3 has 15 residues. Germline trimming cut 6 bases from V and 5 bases from J; bases unmatched to any gene: 9. CDR3 sequence reads: CASSPAGVMDNEQFF. Written as DNA, the CDR3 is TGTGCCAGCAGCCCAGCGGGAGTCATGGACAATGAGCAGTTCTTC.

This clonotype was counted between two and nine times. The chain is built from TRBV29-1 and TRBJ2-3; 7 bases are a match to TRBD1. CDR1 and CDR2 (germline): SQVTM, ANQGSEA. This CDR3 comprises 14 residues. The trim removed 7 bases at V and 0 bases at J, leaving 7 bases unmatched. The CDR3: CSGTAGGSTDTQYF. The CDR3 DNA reads TGCAGCGGGACCGCAGGGGGTAGCACAGATACGCAGTATTTT.

In its sample, this clonotype was seen a few times. This chain uses TRBV3-1 with TRBJ2-3; maybe TRBD1 (6 bases). Germline loops: CDR1 LGHDT, CDR2 YNNKEL (reference sequence). The CDR3 contains 17 residues. Trimming shortened V by 2 bases and J by 1 base, and 16 bases separated the two germline ends. CDR3 DNA sequence: TGTGCCAGCAGCCAATTAGGACAGCCACAGGGCACAGATACGCAGTATTTT. This encodes CASSQLGQPQGTDTQYF.

This clonotype has just a few counts. V gene TRBV29-1 combines with J gene TRBJ1-2; D uncertain. CDR3 length: 11 amino acids. The germline V gene encodes CDR1 SQVTM and CDR2 ANQGSEA. With 4 bases removed from V and 7 bases from J, the gap between germline ends came to 10 bases. The CDR3 sequence: CSVVYQGGYTF. The CDR3 coding sequence is TGCAGCGTTGTGTATCAAGGTGGCTACACCTTC.

This clonotype was detected a few times. J is TRBJ2-3 and V is TRBV9, with TRBD2 as a possible D gene (6 bases). There are 15 residues in the CDR3. The germline V and J ends were trimmed by 0 bases and 0 bases, with 8 bases remaining between them. Germline loops: CDR1 SGDLS, CDR2 YYNGEE. CDR3 loop: CASSVDRGSTDTQYF. In DNA, the CDR3 is TGTGCCAGCAGCGTAGACCGGGGGAGCACAGATACGCAGTATTTT.

The chain is built from TRBV4-1 and TRBJ2-3; the match to TRBD2 covers 12 bases. The CDR3 spans 16 residues. The ends lost 4 bases at V and 5 bases at J; junction bases unmatched: 7. The V gene's germline CDR1 is MGHRA and CDR2 YSYEKL. DNA for the CDR3: TGCGCCAGCAGCCGACTAGCGGGGGCCCTGGGAGATACGCAGTATTTT. Its translation is CASSRLAGALGDTQYF.

The J gene is TRBJ2-5, the V gene TRBV6-6; D is unclear. The CDR3 extends over 12 amino acids. Looked up from germline, CDR1 is MNHNY and CDR2 is SVGAGI (reference sequence). The V gene lost 2 bases and the J gene lost 11 bases, with 12 bases spanning the gap. CDR3 DNA: TGTGCCAGCAGTTACAGGTACAATGAGCAGTACTTC. Its translation is CASSYRYNEQYF.